A single sample gave rise to the 22 T cell receptor beta chains below, sequenced in a study of T cell repertoires in cytomegalovirus infection (dated by TCRdb to about 2019). The reads were generated on an Illumina HiSeq 1500. TCRdb itself trimmed the public reads at Q25 with fastp, ran MiXCR and retained productive beta chains. Here each entry gathers all rows of one CDR3 protein and keeps the most common genes and DNA. The sample profile shows roughly 500,000 distinct CDR3 sequences; 16% of them were found once. 20% to 30% of the sample comes from the top ten. Material: CD8+ T cells from PBMCs. These receptor sequences come from a human donor in good health (CMV status not recorded). Some clones in this sample may be carry-over from other donors' samples.

This clonotype was detected many times. The V and J genes are TRBV11-1 and TRBJ2-7; 7 bases map to TRBD1. The trim removed 4 bases at V and 0 bases at J, leaving 9 bases unmatched. Germline values: CDR1 SGHAT, CDR2 FQDESV (reference sequence). The CDR3 runs to 16 residues. CDR3 residues: CASSSIADRDSYEQYF. The DNA for the CDR3 is TGTGCCAGCAGCTCCATAGCCGACAGGGACTCCTACGAGCAGTACTTC.

The genes are TRBV12-3 or TRBV12-4 and TRBJ2-1; tentatively, D is TRBD1 (6 bases). The CDR3 covers 16 residues. The V end lost 1 base, the J end lost 3 bases, and 13 bases lay between the germline ends. The CDR3 spells CASSLGGGINYNEQFF. The CDR3 DNA is TGTGCCAGCAGTTTAGGAGGGGGAATAAACTACAATGAGCAGTTCTTC.

This clonotype has at least ten counts. V gene TRBV4-1 combines with J gene TRBJ2-3, with D perhaps matching TRBD2 (7 bases). The germline V gene encodes CDR1 MGHRA and CDR2 YSYEKL. V was shortened by 2 bases and J by 2 bases, with 14 bases between the two germline ends. The CDR3 is made up of 16 amino acids. CDR3 loop: CASSQLFGGLTDTQYF. The CDR3 DNA follows: TGCGCCAGCAGCCAATTGTTCGGGGGGCTCACAGATACGCAGTATTTT.

This clonotype has ten or more counts. The CDR3 loop reads CASFAGQGGRSQPQHF. The CDR3 DNA reads as TGTGCCAGCTTTGCGGGACAGGGGGGACGGAGTCAGCCCCAGCATTTT. The V call is TRBV28, the J call TRBJ1-5; TRBD1 agrees at 11 bases. The germline gives CDR1 MDHEN, CDR2 SYDVKM. The junction had 12 bases not matched to a gene; V was cut back by 8 bases and J by 6 bases. This CDR3 has 16 amino acids. Drawing the rest from reference TRBV28 and TRBJ1-5, the complete variable domain is DVKVTQSSRYLVKRTGEKVFLECVQDMDHENMFWYRQDPGLGLRLIYFSYDVKMKEKGDIPEGYSVSREKKERFSLILESASTNQTSMYLCASFAGQGGRSQPQHFGDGTRLSIL.

This clonotype was found a few times. The rearrangement joins TRBV10-3 to TRBJ1-4, with D possibly being TRBD1 (5 bases). Between the trimmed V and J ends, which lost 5 bases and 8 bases, there was a span of 15 bases. CDR1 ENHRY and CDR2 SYGVKD come from the germline V gene. The CDR3 sequence is 14 residues long. The CDR3 region has the DNA TGTGCCATCAGTCCGGGACCCGAGGGCGAAAAACTGTTTTTT. Protein sequence: CAISPGPEGEKLFF.

This clonotype was counted a few times. The V gene is TRBV28, the J gene TRBJ1-1; 7 nucleotides match TRBD1. The CDR3 sequence is 18 residues long. Germline V gives CDR1 MDHEN, CDR2 SYDVKM. V lost 3 bases, J lost 3 bases, and 16 bases stayed unmatched. CDR3 in amino acids: CASSLPPNRGWSDTEAFF. As DNA, the CDR3 is TGTGCCAGCAGTTTGCCCCCGAACAGGGGATGGAGTGACACTGAAGCTTTCTTT.

This clonotype came up many times. V is TRBV6-1 and J is TRBJ1-2; TRBD1 matches at 9 bases. Germline lookup yields CDR1 MNHNS and CDR2 SASEGT. The CDR3 has 14 amino acids. Losses at the gene ends were 6 bases for V and 4 bases for J; bases not matched to a gene: 6. In DNA, the CDR3 is TGTGCCAGCAGCCCCGGGACAGGGCCCTATGGCTACACCTTC. Translating it yields CASSPGTGPYGYTF.

This clonotype appeared many times. The chain joins TRBV11-2 to TRBJ1-3, with 8 bases that match TRBD1. This CDR3 has 16 amino acids. V was pared by 3 bases and J by 1 base, with 5 bases of the junction left unmatched. The germline CDR1 and CDR2 sequences are SGHAT and FQNNGV. CDR3 coding DNA: TGTGCCAGCAGCTTCTGGACAGGGCGGTCTGGAAACACCATATATTTT. This gives the protein CASSFWTGRSGNTIYF.

This chain joins TRBV27 and TRBJ1-1; 10 nucleotides line up with TRBD1. V shed 5 bases, J shed 3 bases, and the junction held 12 bases outside the gene matches. From germline, CDR1 is MNHEY and CDR2 SMNVEV (reference sequence). This CDR3 comprises 17 residues. CDR3 coding DNA: TGTGCCAGCAGTCCCCGGGACAGGGGATTTGTGGACACTGAAGCTTTCTTT. Protein sequence: CASSPRDRGFVDTEAFF.

This clonotype has just a few counts. The chain uses TRBV10-3 and TRBJ2-7; TRBD2 aligns across 10 bases. The CDR3 contains 16 residues. V lost 4 bases and J lost 1; bases outside the gene matches: 7. Germline V CDR1 and CDR2: ENHRY, SYGVKD. In nucleotides, the CDR3 is TGTGCCATCAGTGGGGGACTAGCGACAAAATCCTACGAGCAGTACTTC. Its translation is CAISGGLATKSYEQYF.

This clonotype was counted a few times. The V and J genes are TRBV5-1 and TRBJ1-1; 7 bases match TRBD1. Germline CDR1 SGHRS, CDR2 YFSETQ. The J segment lost 4 bases and the V segment lost 4 bases, leaving 7 bases of the junction unmatched. This CDR3 comprises 14 residues. The CDR3 reads CASSRGTDRTEAFF. DNA for the CDR3: TGCGCCAGCAGCCGAGGGACAGATCGCACTGAAGCTTTCTTT.

This clonotype was seen many times. This chain uses TRBV7-6 with TRBJ2-1; TRBD2 matches 12 bases. From germline, CDR1 is SGHVS and CDR2 FNYEAQ. V shed 5 bases and J 15 bases; nucleotides not matched to a gene: 14. The CDR3 consists of 15 residues. This chain's CDR3 is CASSPPTSGRVARFF. The CDR3 nucleotides are TGTGCCAGCAGCCCCCCGACTAGCGGGAGAGTGGCTAGGTTCTTC.

In this sample, this clonotype turned up many times. The chain links TRBV14 to TRBJ1-1, with unresolved D. CDR3 size: 13 residues. Germline assignment: CDR1 SGHDN and CDR2 FVKESK. The ends were cut back, 1 base at V and 7 bases at J, with 10 bases in the middle. The chain's CDR3 is CASSQGRNFEAFF. The CDR3 region has the DNA TGTGCCAGCAGCCAAGGGAGGAACTTTGAAGCTTTCTTT.

This clonotype was picked up many times. The V call is TRBV7-3, the J call TRBJ2-1; D gene ambiguous. The CDR3 has 14 residues. Trimming removed 1 base from V and 5 bases from J, with 9 bases in between. Germline-derived CDR1 and CDR2 are SGHTA and FQGTGA. CDR3 DNA sequence: TGTGCCAGCAGCTTAAATACTTGGGACAATGAGCAGTTCTTC. Its protein is CASSLNTWDNEQFF.

The gene calls are TRBV27 and TRBJ1-6; 8 bases are shared with TRBD1. The CDR3 is 12 residues long. Germline lookup yields CDR1 MNHEY and CDR2 SMNVEV (reference sequence). Trimming removed 5 bases from V and 13 bases from J; junction bases left unmatched: 4. CDR3 nucleotide sequence: TGTGCCAGCAGTACGACAGGGGTCCCCCTCCACTTT. This translates into CASSTTGVPLHF.

A remark on this clonotype: The junction does not match germline at one end; this may be a read error. CDR3 sequence: CASTIHLVGNEAFF. Here the CDR3 DNA reads TGTGCAAGCACCATTCATCTCGTGGGTAACGAAGCTTTCTTT. The V gene is TRBV12-3 or TRBV12-4, the J gene TRBJ1-1; no definite D call. The CDR3 contains 14 residues.

Ten or more counts support this clonotype. The chain is built from TRBV19 and TRBJ2-2; TRBD2 matches 10 bases. With V trimmed by 1 base and J by 0 bases, 8 bases remained unmatched. The CDR3 length is 19 residues. Germline V lookup: CDR1 LNHDA, CDR2 SQIVND (reference sequence). CDR3 nucleotide sequence: TGTGCCAGTAGTATAGGAGTTTGGCTAGCGGGAGCGAACACCGGGGAGCTGTTTTTT. Translation: CASSIGVWLAGANTGELFF.

At least ten counts were recorded for this clonotype. The chain employs TRBV29-1 and TRBJ1-2, with D perhaps matching TRBD1 (6 bases). Germline lookup yields CDR1 SQVTM and CDR2 ANQGSEA. CDR3 length: 14 residues. Trimming took off 3 bases at V and 4 bases at J, with 15 bases between the two ends. CDR3 sequence reads: CSVEARAGAYGYTF. The DNA for the CDR3 is TGCAGCGTTGAGGCCAGAGCAGGGGCCTATGGCTACACCTTC.

This clonotype was recorded at least ten times. The rearrangement links TRBV7-8 to TRBJ1-1; D is perhaps TRBD1 (6 bases). The CDR3 extends over 16 amino acids. V dropped 3 bases and J dropped 1 base, with 15 bases sitting between them. Germline-derived CDR1 and CDR2 are SGHVS and FQNEAQ. CDR3 DNA sequence: TGTGCCAGCAGCTTGGGGGGCAGGGAAGAGAACACTGAAGCTTTCTTT. Translated, it gives CASSLGGREENTEAFF.

The CDR3 loop reads CASSTSVSASEAFF. The CDR3 DNA is TGTGCCAGCAGCACCAGTGTGTCGGCGAGCGAAGCTTTCTTT. The chain combines TRBV9 with TRBJ1-1; D is undetermined. V shed 4 bases and J shed 8 bases, with 18 bases lying between them. This CDR3 contains 14 residues. CDR1 is SGDLS and CDR2 is YYNGEE in the germline V gene.

This clonotype was counted many times. J is TRBJ2-7 and V is TRBV19; 7 positions match TRBD2. CDR1 LNHDA and CDR2 SQIVND come from the germline V gene (reference sequence). This CDR3 spans 15 amino acids. J gave up 3 bases and V 6 bases, and 11 bases lay outside the gene matches. The CDR3 DNA follows: TGTGCCAGTAGGCAGAGGGAAGCGGGAAGCTACGAGCAGTACTTC. Amino acids: CASRQREAGSYEQYF.

This clonotype was detected many times. The V call is TRBV27, the J call TRBJ2-7; the match to TRBD1 covers 7 bases. The CDR3 has 16 amino acids. The V and J ends lost 6 bases and 2 bases, in that order; junction bases with no gene match: 13. Germline loops: CDR1 MNHEY, CDR2 SMNVEV (reference sequence). The chain's CDR3 is CASSFSTGPITYEQYF. Written as DNA, the CDR3 is TGTGCCAGCAGCTTCTCGACAGGGCCCATTACCTACGAGCAGTACTTC.